Each of the 15 T cell receptor beta chains below was sequenced from the same sample in a study of Graves' ophthalmopathy and Graves' hyperthyroidism. For repertoire sequencing, the TCR beta CDR3 regions were amplified from RNA transcripts. In the first round, RT-PCR was carried out with HTBI primers, and a multiplex PCR formed the second round. TCRdb re-derived calls from the multiplex PCR reads in MiXCR, one entry per CDR3 protein. The repertoire includes about 370,000 distinct CDR3 sequences, about 15% of them detected once, and 2% to 3% sits in the top ten. Sequences were obtained from peripheral blood. The source is an adult woman with stable Graves' hyperthyroidism.

This clonotype was detected ten times or more. The chain carries TRBV7-2 and TRBJ2-7, with a possible D match to TRBD1 (5 bases). Germline CDR1 and CDR2: SGHTA and FQGNSA. This CDR3 has 12 amino acids. V lost 3 bases to trimming and J lost 6 bases, with 9 bases between them. CDR3 sequence reads: CASSFPGSEQYF. CDR3 DNA: TGTGCCAGCAGCTTTCCAGGGTCCGAGCAGTACTTC.

This clonotype was picked up many times. The chain combines TRBV10-3 with TRBJ2-5; D possibly corresponds to TRBD2 (5 bases). CDR3 size: 14 residues. Germline CDR1 is ENHRY and CDR2 is SYGVKD. V lost 11 bases, J lost 1 base, and 17 bases lay in between. CDR3 in amino acids: CAFPAPRGQETQYF. CDR3 sequence (DNA): TGTGCCTTCCCCGCACCACGGGGCCAAGAGACCCAGTACTTC.

This clonotype was counted at least ten times. The genes are TRBV29-1 and TRBJ2-7; the D gene could be TRBD1 or TRBD2 (5 bases each). Germline assignment: CDR1 SQVTM and CDR2 ANQGSEA. This CDR3 is 13 amino acids long. V shed 6 bases and J shed 2 bases, with 14 bases lying between them. In DNA form, the CDR3 reads TGCAGCGTCACTTTTGGGACGGCCTACGAGCAGTACTTC. The encoded protein is CSVTFGTAYEQYF.

This clonotype occurred many times. This chain connects TRBV19 to TRBJ1-2, with 8 bases matching TRBD1. V lost 7 bases and J lost 8; bases outside the gene matches: 12. The CDR3 covers 14 residues. Germline-derived CDR1 and CDR2 are LNHDA and SQIVND (reference sequence). The CDR3 DNA reads TGTGCCAGTACCATAGGCAGGGGGCGAATGGGCTACACCTTC. The encoded protein is CASTIGRGRMGYTF.

In this sample, this clonotype turned up once. CDR3 residues: CASSRDRRSSYEQYF. In DNA form, the CDR3 reads TGTGCCAGCAGTCGGGACAGGAGGAGCTCCTACGAGCAGTACTTC. This sequence joins TRBV6-1 and TRBJ2-7; TRBD1 agrees at 8 bases. The junction had 6 bases not matched to a gene; V was cut back by 5 bases and J by 0 bases. CDR1 MNHNS and CDR2 SASEGT come from the germline V gene. CDR3 size: 15 residues.

Only a few counts were recorded for this clonotype. The chain couples TRBV18 to TRBJ2-5; TRBD1 agrees at 9 bases. CDR1 is KGHSH and CDR2 is LQKENI in the germline V gene. The CDR3 covers 17 residues. Germline trimming cut 0 bases from V and 4 bases from J; bases unmatched to any gene: 9. CDR3 nucleotides: TGTGCCAGCTCACCACCGGGACACAGGGGGCGCGGAGAGACCCAGTACTTC. This sequence encodes CASSPPGHRGRGETQYF.

This clonotype was seen more than once but under ten times. The chain has TRBV7-2 and TRBJ2-7; 7 bases fit TRBD1. The CDR3 has 15 residues. J gave up 0 bases and V 4 bases, and 6 bases lay outside the gene matches. CDR1 is SGHTA and CDR2 is FQGNSA in the germline V gene. The CDR3 here is CASSYAGTASYEQYF. CDR3 DNA: TGTGCCAGCAGCTACGCCGGGACAGCCTCCTACGAGCAGTACTTC. The variable domain in full, with the rest retrieved from reference TRBV7-2 and TRBJ2-7, is GAGVSQSPSNKVTEKGKDVELRCDPISGHTALYWYRQSLGQGLEFLIYFQGNSAPDKSGLPSDRFSAERTGGSVSTLTIQRTQQEDSAVYLCASSYAGTASYEQYFGPGTRLTVT.

This clonotype was counted only a few times. The V and J genes are TRBV3-1 and TRBJ2-7; 9 nucleotides line up with TRBD2. V lost 2 bases and J lost 7; bases outside the gene matches: 6. Germline V lookup: CDR1 LGHDT, CDR2 YNNKEL (reference sequence). The CDR3 spans 14 residues. Here the CDR3 DNA reads TGTGCCAGCAGCCAACCTAGCGGGACTGGGGAGCAGTACTTC. Translating it yields CASSQPSGTGEQYF.

Worth noting for this clonotype: Being one base from a much bigger clone, this may be a read error. This chain joins TRBV20-1 and TRBJ1-5; TRBD1 is a possible D gene (5 bases). Germline CDR1 reads DFQATT; CDR2 reads SNEGSKA (reference sequence). The CDR3 sequence is 13 residues long. CDR3 DNA sequence: TGCGGTGGGACGGAAAATAGCAATCAGCCCCAGCATTTT. Encoded protein: CGGTENSNQPQHF.

This clonotype was detected ten times or more. V usage is TRBV30 and J usage is TRBJ1-1; a weak D match, TRBD1 (5 bases). The CDR3 totals 13 residues. The germline V gene has CDR1 GTSNPN and CDR2 SVGIG (reference sequence). Trimming pared 3 bases from V and 1 base from J, leaving 9 bases between. DNA for the CDR3: TGTGCCTGGAGCAGGGCAGGGAACACTGAAGCTTTCTTT. Translation: CAWSRAGNTEAFF.

The V call is TRBV6-1, the J call TRBJ1-2; TRBD1 is a possible D gene (5 bases). Germline CDR1 reads MNHNS; CDR2 reads SASEGT. The CDR3 spans 14 residues. The V end was cut by 6 bases, the J end by 4 bases, with 15 bases between. This CDR3 reads CASRGWGRSYGYTF. The CDR3 DNA follows: TGTGCCAGCAGAGGATGGGGGAGAAGCTATGGCTACACCTTC.

At least ten counts were recorded for this clonotype. V usage is TRBV9 and J usage is TRBJ1-6, with 8 bases aligning to TRBD1. The CDR3 length is 14 residues. Trimming at V came to 2 bases and at J to 8 bases, leaving 3 bases not matched to a gene. Germline V gives CDR1 SGDLS, CDR2 YYNGEE. The DNA for the CDR3 is TGTGCCAGCAGCGTGACAGGGGCAGATTCACCCCTCCACTTT. The encoded protein is CASSVTGADSPLHF. Filled out from reference TRBV9 and TRBJ1-6, the complete variable domain reads DSGVTQTPKHLITATGQRVTLRCSPRSGDLSVYWYQQSLDQGLQFLIQYYNGEERAKGNILERFSAQQFPDLHSELNLSSLELGDSALYFCASSVTGADSPLHFGNGTRLTVT.

In this sample, this clonotype turned up many times. In DNA form, the CDR3 reads TGTGCCAGCAGTTTCACGGACGAAGAGACCCAGTACTTC. Translation gives CASSFTDEETQYF. The chain links TRBV12-3 or TRBV12-4 to TRBJ2-5; no definite D call. The ends were cut back, 3 bases at V and 3 bases at J, with 8 bases in the middle. CDR3 length: 13 residues.

Ten or more counts support this clonotype. The CDR3, as DNA: TGTGCCTGGAGGGAAGTCCCGGGACAGGTCGTAGGAACTGAAGCTTTCTTT. Protein sequence: CAWREVPGQVVGTEAFF. The gene calls are TRBV28 and TRBJ1-1; TRBD1 matches at 8 bases. The CDR3 spans 17 residues. CDR1 is MDHEN and CDR2 is SYDVKM in the germline V gene. J gave up 5 bases and V 11 bases, and 22 bases lay outside the gene matches.

The rearrangement uses TRBV20-1 and TRBJ2-5; 8 bases agree with TRBD2. The V gene end was trimmed by 3 bases and the J gene end by 5 bases; junction bases not matched to a gene: 5. The germline V gene encodes CDR1 DFQATT and CDR2 SNEGSKA (reference sequence). This CDR3 is 13 amino acids long. The CDR3 reads CSASGRERETQYF. Here the CDR3 DNA reads TGCAGTGCTAGCGGGAGGGAGCGGGAGACCCAGTACTTC.